The clone carrying this T cell receptor (beta chain) was observed many times. Its cognate antigen is unknown. TCRdb re-analysed the reads in MiXCR, keeping a single row per CDR3 protein. Here the sample spans 45,000 to 55,000 distinct CDR3 sequences, nearly 20% being singletons. Germline V gene data show CDR1 as SGHVS and CDR2 as FNYEAQ. The CDR3 extends over 15 amino acids. The V and J ends lost 0 bases and 3 bases respectively, with 8 bases between them. The data belong to a study of T cell repertoires in cytomegalovirus infection. Study background: Both CMV infection and a matching HLA type were indicated by public TCR beta signatures.

The chain has TRBV7-6 and TRBJ2-2; D unresolved. The specimen comprised CD8+ T cells from cultured PBMCs, sampled from culture after CMV antigen stimulation. The source is a human donor in good health (CMV status not recorded). Some clones in this sample may be carry-over from other donors' samples. CDR3 sequence reads: CASSLASRHTGELFF. CDR3 nucleotides: TGTGCCAGCAGCTTAGCGTCAAGGCACACCGGGGAGCTGTTTTTT. Full variable domain (missing parts from reference TRBV7-6 and TRBJ2-2): GAGVSQSPRYKVTKRGQDVALRCDPISGHVSLYWYRQALGQGPEFLTYFNYEAQQDKSGLPNDRFSAERPEGSISTLTIQRTEQRDSAMYRCASSLASRHTGELFFGEGSRLTVL.